The next 7 T cell receptor beta chains were all read from a single sample in a study of human T cells and chemical hapten exposure. The time point: pre-sensitization, week 0. As to treatment: therapeutic diphenylcyclopropenone sensitization with weekly scalp DPC. In TCRdb, the RACE reads were re-called with MiXCR into one record per CDR3 protein. The data contain roughly 380,000 distinct CDR3 sequences, roughly 4.6% of them seen just once; the ten biggest clones take up 2% to 3%. Sequenced material: whole blood, taken in connection with sensitization to the hapten diphenylcyclopropenone (DPC). Every receptor here comes from a woman aged 50 to 60 with alopecia areata. Some clones in this sample may be carry-over from other donors' samples.

The chain couples TRBV5-6 to TRBJ1-2; TRBD1 agrees at 8 bases. Trimming cost V 0 bases and J 4 bases; bases outside gene matches: 2. This CDR3 is 14 amino acids long. Per the germline V gene, CDR1 is SGHDT and CDR2 is YYEEEE. Written as DNA, the CDR3 is TGTGCCAGCAGCTTGGGGACAGGGATCTATGGCTACACCTTC. Protein: CASSLGTGIYGYTF.

This clonotype was seen a handful of times. CDR3 sequence reads: CSVDGLAGAADTQYF. The CDR3 DNA is TGCAGCGTTGACGGACTAGCGGGAGCCGCAGATACGCAGTATTTT. The rearrangement links TRBV29-1 to TRBJ2-3; 13 bases are a match to TRBD2. Trimming took 3 bases from V and 4 from J; bases not matched to a gene: 4. CDR1 is SQVTM, CDR2 ANQGSEA, per germline. The CDR3 has 15 amino acids.

This clonotype was observed at least ten times. V and J are TRBV15 and TRBJ2-7, with TRBD2 as a possible D gene (6 bases). V shed 6 bases and J shed 1 base, with 16 bases lying between them. This CDR3 has 15 amino acids. The germline CDR1 and CDR2 sequences are LNHNV and YYDKDF (reference sequence). The CDR3 protein is CATSQEPSESYEQYF. The CDR3 nucleotides read TGTGCCACCAGTCAGGAACCTAGCGAATCCTACGAGCAGTACTTC.

This clonotype was recorded many times. The gene calls are TRBV20-1 and TRBJ2-7, with D perhaps TRBD1 (6 bases). Germline lookup yields CDR1 DFQATT and CDR2 SNEGSKA (reference sequence). The CDR3 sequence is 13 residues long. With 3 bases removed from V and 1 base from J, the gap between germline ends came to 10 bases. The CDR3 region is CSASRDTSYEQYF. The CDR3 coding sequence is TGCAGTGCTAGTCGGGACACTTCCTACGAGCAGTACTTC.

This chain joins TRBV28 and TRBJ2-1; TRBD1 might be the D (5 bases). Trimming pared 6 bases from V and 7 bases from J, leaving 13 bases between. CDR1 MDHEN and CDR2 SYDVKM come from the germline V gene. The CDR3 covers 13 residues. The chain's CDR3 is CASRTGARNEQFF. CDR3 DNA sequence: TGTGCCAGCAGGACTGGGGCTAGGAATGAGCAGTTCTTC.

This clonotype was seen many times. As DNA, the CDR3 is TGCAGCGTTCCGGGACAGAGAGCTTTCAATGAGCAGTTCTTC. Its translation: CSVPGQRAFNEQFF. The V and J genes are TRBV29-1 and TRBJ2-1, with 7 bases identical to TRBD1. The CDR3 sequence is 14 residues long. Trimming removed 5 bases from V and 6 bases from J; junction bases left unmatched: 10. Germline assignment: CDR1 SQVTM and CDR2 ANQGSEA.

At least ten counts were recorded for this clonotype. The chain has TRBV2 and TRBJ1-6; D is uncertain. Germline V gene data show CDR1 as SNHLY and CDR2 as FYNNEI. The V and J ends lost 2 bases and 11 bases respectively, with 10 bases between them. CDR3 length equals 13 residues. CDR3 DNA sequence: TGTGCCAGCAGTGAACTGGACTTCGCACCCCTCCACTTT. Translating it yields CASSELDFAPLHF. The full variable domain, in which reference TRBV2 and TRBJ1-6 provide the parts outside the CDR3, is EPEVTQTPSHQVTQMGQEVILRCVPISNHLYFYWYRQILGQKVEFLVSFYNNEISEKSEIFDDQFSVERPDGSNFTLKIRSTKLEDSAMYFCASSELDFAPLHFGNGTRLTVT.